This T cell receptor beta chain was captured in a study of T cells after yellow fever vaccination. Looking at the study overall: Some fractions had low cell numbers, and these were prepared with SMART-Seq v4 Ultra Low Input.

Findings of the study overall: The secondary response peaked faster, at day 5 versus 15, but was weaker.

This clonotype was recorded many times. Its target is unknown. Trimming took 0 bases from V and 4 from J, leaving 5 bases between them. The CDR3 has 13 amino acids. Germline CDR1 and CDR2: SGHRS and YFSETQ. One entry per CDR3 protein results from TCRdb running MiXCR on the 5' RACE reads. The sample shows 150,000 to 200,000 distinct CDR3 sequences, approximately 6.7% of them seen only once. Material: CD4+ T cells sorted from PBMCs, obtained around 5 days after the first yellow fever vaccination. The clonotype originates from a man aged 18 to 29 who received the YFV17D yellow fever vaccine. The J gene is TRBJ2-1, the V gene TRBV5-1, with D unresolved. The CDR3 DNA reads TGCGCCAGCAGCTTGGACGGGTACAATGAGCAGTTCTTC. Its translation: CASSLDGYNEQFF.